The 23 T cell receptor beta chains below were found in one sample sequenced in a study of cytomegalovirus exposure and HLA in healthy donors. The primer mix had 60 Vbeta and 13 Jbeta primers. Produced via immunoSEQ multiplex PCR; TCRdb's table is partial and in-frame only. The sample holds 200,000 to 250,000 clones, about 81% seen once. The sequenced sample was PBMCs. These receptors were taken from a woman aged 35 to 49 in good health and CMV-seronegative.

This chain uses TRBV27 with TRBJ2-1; 8 nucleotides match TRBD2. Germline V gene lookup returns CDR1 MNHEY and CDR2 SMNVEV (reference sequence). The CDR3 has 10 residues. Trimming removed 11 bases from V and 6 bases from J; junction bases left unmatched: 0. CDR3 DNA sequence: TGTGCCGCGGGGGGCAATGAGCAGTTCTTC. It specifies CAAGGNEQFF.

This clone was detected a few times. V and J are TRBV19 and TRBJ1-2; tentative D call: TRBD1 (6 bases). The CDR3 is made up of 15 amino acids. The germline CDR1 and CDR2 sequences are LNHDA and SQIVND (reference sequence). V was cut by 3 bases and J by 4 bases, with 15 bases left in between. The CDR3 DNA reads TGTGCCAGTAGTATCGGACAGTCCCCGGCCTATGGCTACACCTTC. This sequence encodes CASSIGQSPAYGYTF.

This clone was detected a few times. This sequence joins TRBV28 and TRBJ2-4, with D possibly being TRBD2 (5 bases). Germline V CDR1 and CDR2: MDHEN, SYDVKM. This CDR3 has 12 amino acids. V was shortened by 4 bases and J by 4 bases, with 5 bases between the two germline ends. The CDR3 nucleotides read TGTGCCAGCAGTTCGGGGAAAAACATTCAGTACTTC. It is translated as CASSSGKNIQYF.

The V gene is TRBV6-4, the J gene TRBJ2-1; tentative D call: TRBD1 (5 bases). Trimming stripped 6 bases from V and 0 bases from J, with 21 bases between. The germline V gene encodes CDR1 MRHNA and CDR2 SNTAGT. The CDR3 runs to 18 residues. The DNA for the CDR3 is TGTGCCAGCAGCGACAGACATATTAGGGGCAACTCCTACAATGAGCAGTTCTTC. It yields the protein CASSDRHIRGNSYNEQFF.

The chain joins TRBV5-4 to TRBJ1-4; no reliable D call. V lost 9 bases to trimming and J lost 0 bases, with 9 bases between them. CDR3 size: 13 residues. Germline-derived CDR1 and CDR2 are SGHNT and YYREEE (reference sequence). CDR3 nucleotide sequence: TGTGCCACCCAGGATGCAACTAATGAAAAACTGTTTTTT. Translated, it gives CATQDATNEKLFF.

This chain joins TRBV10-2 and TRBJ1-5, with 9 bases matching TRBD1. Germline CDR1 WSHSY, CDR2 SAAADI. This CDR3 spans 15 amino acids. The V segment lost 4 bases and the J segment 4 bases; nucleotides outside the gene matches: 5. The CDR3: CASSVRGTGNQPQHF. The CDR3 DNA is TGCGCCAGCAGTGTCCGTGGGACAGGGAATCAGCCCCAGCATTTT.

This clone was seen only a few times. The CDR3, as DNA: TGTGCCAGCGGTCGAGAAACTAATGAAAAACTGTTTTTT. It translates to CASGRETNEKLFF. This chain joins TRBV18 and TRBJ1-4; D is unclear. CDR1 and CDR2 (germline): KGHSH, LQKENI. CDR3 length: 13 residues. V lost 8 bases and J lost 1, with 8 bases in between.

The J gene is TRBJ1-1, the V gene TRBV27; TRBD1 matches 8 bases. The ends lost 9 bases at V and 4 bases at J; junction bases unmatched: 7. This CDR3 comprises 13 residues. CDR1 and CDR2 (germline): MNHEY, SMNVEV (reference sequence). The CDR3 region has the DNA TGTGCCAGTTACCGTGGACAGGGCACTGAAGCTTTCTTT. Its translation is CASYRGQGTEAFF.

Worth noting for this clone: The junction shows a germline mismatch at one end, possibly a read error. The chain links TRBV5-1 to TRBJ2-7; 15 nucleotides match TRBD2. This CDR3 contains 14 residues. Looked up from germline, CDR1 is SGHRS and CDR2 is YFSETQ. This CDR3 reads CASSQSEGLAGGLF. In nucleotides, the CDR3 is TGCGCCAGCAGCCAGTCGGAAGGACTAGCGGGAGGGCTGTTC.

The chain employs TRBV6-5 and TRBJ1-2; D not resolved. V lost 2 bases, J lost 4 bases, and 8 bases lay in between. Germline-derived CDR1 and CDR2 are MNHEY and SVGAGI. The CDR3 has 13 amino acids. The CDR3 reads CASSYGLSYGYTF. The CDR3 DNA follows: TGTGCCAGCAGTTACGGACTCTCCTATGGCTACACCTTC.

This sequence joins TRBV28 and TRBJ1-3; the D gene is possibly TRBD1 (5 bases). Germline CDR1 is MDHEN and CDR2 is SYDVKM. The CDR3 extends over 15 amino acids. V was cut by 7 bases and J by 6 bases, with 19 bases left in between. CDR3 DNA sequence: TGTGCCAGCATGGGGGGGAGCATTGAAGAAAACACCATATATTTT. Protein product: CASMGGSIEENTIYF.

This sequence joins TRBV19 and TRBJ2-3, with TRBD1 matching over 11 bases. J was trimmed by 3 bases and V by 9 bases; bases with no gene match: 5. The CDR3 extends over 14 amino acids. The germline V gene has CDR1 LNHDA and CDR2 SQIVND (reference sequence). The DNA of the CDR3 is TGTGCCAGCCGGGACAGGGGGACAACAGATACGCAGTATTTT. Residues: CASRDRGTTDTQYF.

The chain joins TRBV7-9 to TRBJ2-1; 8 nucleotides line up with TRBD1. This CDR3 spans 18 amino acids. Germline CDR1 reads SEHNR; CDR2 reads FQNEAQ (reference sequence). With 3 bases clipped from V and 0 bases from J, the junction kept 10 bases outside the gene matches. CDR3 sequence: CASSFGTGRGISYNEQFF. DNA of the CDR3: TGTGCCAGCAGCTTCGGGACAGGTAGAGGGATCTCCTACAATGAGCAGTTCTTC. Based on the CDR3 plus reference TRBV7-9 and TRBJ2-1, the full variable domain is DTGVSQNPRHKITKRGQNVTFRCDPISEHNRLYWYRQTLGQGPEFLTYFQNEAQLEKSRLLSDRFSAERPKGSFSTLEIQRTEQGDSAMYLCASSFGTGRGISYNEQFFGPGTRLTVL.

Of note for this clone: The sample has other DNA sequences that encode this CDR3 too. The rearrangement links TRBV28 to TRBJ2-7, with D possibly TRBD1 on 7 matching bases. Deletions cut 3 bases from V and 4 bases from J, with 13 bases between. The CDR3 runs to 14 residues. Germline lookup yields CDR1 MDHEN and CDR2 SYDVKM. The CDR3 DNA sequence: TGTGCCAGCAGTTTGGGGGGACAGCCTTACGAGCAGTACTTC. Its protein is CASSLGGQPYEQYF.

CDR3 DNA sequence: TGCAGCGTTGAGGATCCCTTCGCAGGTACCAAAAACATTCAGTACTTC. It translates to CSVEDPFAGTKNIQYF. V is TRBV29-1 and J is TRBJ2-4; D ambiguous. Germline lookup yields CDR1 SQVTM and CDR2 ANQGSEA. Trimming cost V 3 bases and J 2 bases, with 17 bases left between them. This CDR3 has 16 residues.

As for this clone: The junction does not match germline at one end; this may be a read error. The V and J genes are TRBV2 and TRBJ1-5, with a weak D call TRBD1 (5 bases). Per the germline V gene, CDR1 is SNHLY and CDR2 is FYNNEI. The CDR3 is made up of 15 amino acids. CDR3 region: CASSPDRISGQPQHF. The CDR3 nucleotides read TGTGCCAGCAGCCCTGACAGAATTTCAGGTCAGCCCCAACATTTT.

The chain couples TRBV6-4 to TRBJ1-1; D remains unclear. The CDR3 has 17 residues. CDR1 MRHNA and CDR2 SNTAGT come from the germline V gene. The germline V and J ends were trimmed by 8 bases and 4 bases, with 26 bases remaining between them. The CDR3 protein is CASPTRSGETLGTEAFF. CDR3 DNA sequence: TGTGCCAGCCCTACGCGGTCCGGGGAGACCCTCGGCACTGAAGCTTTCTTT.

This clone was seen a handful of times. This chain links TRBV7-9 with TRBJ1-5; no clear D. Germline CDR1 reads SEHNR; CDR2 reads FQNEAQ (reference sequence). CDR3 size: 14 residues. With 5 bases removed from V and 6 bases from J, the gap between germline ends came to 14 bases. DNA of the CDR3: TGTGCCAGCAGCCCGGACCTGGCGGGTCAGCCCCAGCATTTT. As protein: CASSPDLAGQPQHF.

The rearrangement uses TRBV7-9 and TRBJ2-7, with 7 bases aligning to TRBD1. V shed 5 bases, J shed 6 bases, and the junction held 16 bases outside the gene matches. Looked up from germline, CDR1 is SEHNR and CDR2 is FQNEAQ (reference sequence). The CDR3 loop spans 16 amino acids. This CDR3 is CASSRGLRDSSCEQYF. The CDR3 DNA sequence: TGTGCCAGCAGCCGAGGGTTAAGGGACAGTAGCTGCGAGCAGTACTTC.

V usage is TRBV19 and J usage is TRBJ1-1; D is undetermined. The CDR3 loop spans 12 amino acids. CDR1 is LNHDA, CDR2 SQIVND, per germline (reference sequence). V lost 8 bases and J 0 bases, leaving 7 bases between the germline ends. The CDR3 sequence is CASGKLNTEAFF. The CDR3 coding sequence is TGTGCCAGTGGCAAACTGAACACTGAAGCTTTCTTT.

The chain is built from TRBV7-9 and TRBJ1-1; possibly TRBD1 for D (6 bases). The germline gives CDR1 SEHNR, CDR2 FQNEAQ (reference sequence). Trimming left V 5 bases short and J 1 base short, with 17 bases between. The CDR3 is 16 amino acids. The CDR3 loop reads CASSPRRGLSNTEAFF. The CDR3 region has the DNA TGTGCCAGCAGCCCGCGCAGGGGCCTCTCGAACACTGAAGCTTTCTTT.

This chain joins TRBV27 and TRBJ2-7; 8 bases line up with TRBD1. Trimming at V came to 6 bases and at J to 4 bases, leaving 20 bases not matched to a gene. The length of the CDR3 is 18 residues. The V gene's germline CDR1 is MNHEY and CDR2 SMNVEV (reference sequence). CDR3 sequence (DNA): TGTGCCAGCAGGTACTCGACAGGGGCTCGGCCAAAGGAGTACGAGCAGTACTTC. Amino acid sequence: CASRYSTGARPKEYEQYF.

This chain uses TRBV7-2 with TRBJ2-1, with D possibly being TRBD2 (6 bases). Germline CDR1 and CDR2: SGHTA and FQGNSA. This CDR3 is built from 14 residues. V lost 11 bases and J 6 bases, leaving 20 bases between the germline ends. CDR3 nucleotides: TGTGCCGGACTTCCTAGCGCCAGTGGCAATGAGCAGTTCTTC. Its protein product is CAGLPSASGNEQFF.